One and the same sample provided the 32 T cell receptor beta chains below, sequenced in a study of blood T cell repertoires in COVID-19. Libraries were prepared by immunoSEQ multiplex PCR; TCRdb keeps only in-frame clonotypes and omits some of them. Of about 280,000 clones detected, approximately 86% appear once; the ten largest clones hold 9.4%. Input material: peripheral blood. The receptors come from a man younger than 35 with active or convalescent COVID-19.

V usage is TRBV11-3 and J usage is TRBJ2-7; 7 nucleotides match TRBD2. Trimming took 5 bases from V and 5 from J; bases not matched to a gene: 6. This CDR3 is built from 13 residues. The germline CDR1 and CDR2 sequences are SGHNT and YENEEA. The CDR3, as DNA: TGTGCCAGCAGCCAATGGGGGGGGGACGAGCAGTACTTC. This gives the protein CASSQWGGDEQYF.

This clone was observed a few times. This sequence joins TRBV11-2 and TRBJ2-1; tentative D call: TRBD1 (5 bases). The CDR3 runs 15 residues. Germline V gene lookup returns CDR1 SGHAT and CDR2 FQNNGV. V was pared by 5 bases and J by 9 bases, with 20 bases between. CDR3 protein: CASSPRTNSLGEQFF. As DNA, the CDR3 is TGTGCCAGCAGCCCCAGGACAAATAGCCTCGGTGAGCAGTTCTTC.

The chain is built from TRBV11-2 and TRBJ2-2, with 7 bases aligning to TRBD2. Germline-derived CDR1 and CDR2 are SGHAT and FQNNGV. V trimming: 3 bases; J trimming: 0 bases; junction bases outside the gene matches: 1. The CDR3 is made up of 15 amino acids. CDR3 protein: CASSFTSANTGELFF. The CDR3 DNA reads as TGTGCCAGCAGCTTTACTAGCGCGAACACCGGGGAGCTGTTTTTT.

This clone was observed a single time. The chain links TRBV7-9 to TRBJ1-2; possibly TRBD1 for D (6 bases). V shed 1 base and J shed 3 bases, with 12 bases lying between them. This CDR3 contains 15 residues. Looked up from germline, CDR1 is SEHNR and CDR2 is FQNEAQ (reference sequence). The CDR3 DNA is TGTGCCAGCAGCTTAGTGGGGGACATTCACTATGGCTACACCTTC. Translating it yields CASSLVGDIHYGYTF.

The chain has TRBV12-5 and TRBJ1-3; D gene uncertain. V shed 2 bases and J shed 0 bases, with 5 bases lying between them. There are 14 residues in the CDR3. Germline V gene data show CDR1 as LGHNT and CDR2 as FRNRAP. The CDR3 sequence: CASGLPYSGNTIYF. The CDR3 region has the DNA TGTGCTAGTGGTTTGCCTTACTCTGGAAACACCATATATTTT.

This chain links TRBV19 with TRBJ2-1; the D gene is possibly TRBD2 (5 bases). This CDR3 comprises 19 residues. Germline loops: CDR1 LNHDA, CDR2 SQIVND (reference sequence). Between the trimmed V and J ends, which lost 0 bases and 4 bases, there was a span of 22 bases. In nucleotides, the CDR3 is TGTGCCAGTAGTATAGATTTATACCCCCCTAGCAGATATTACAATGAGCAGTTCTTC. This gives the protein CASSIDLYPPSRYYNEQFF.

The gene calls are TRBV9 and TRBJ2-3, with 7 nucleotides matching TRBD1. This CDR3 contains 18 residues. With V trimmed by 2 bases and J by 2 bases, 14 bases remained unmatched. The V gene's germline CDR1 is SGDLS and CDR2 YYNGEE. The CDR3 protein is CASSVPTTGQTLTDTQYF. The CDR3, as DNA: TGTGCCAGCAGCGTCCCCACGACAGGGCAAACCCTCACAGATACGCAGTATTTT. Based on the CDR3 plus reference TRBV9 and TRBJ2-3, the full variable domain is DSGVTQTPKHLITATGQRVTLRCSPRSGDLSVYWYQQSLDQGLQFLIQYYNGEERAKGNILERFSAQQFPDLHSELNLSSLELGDSALYFCASSVPTTGQTLTDTQYFGPGTRLTVL.

The CDR3 loop reads CASSHSSIPDTQYF. CDR3 coding DNA: TGTGCCAGCAGCCATAGCTCTATCCCAGATACGCAGTATTTT. The rearrangement links TRBV11-3 to TRBJ2-3; no definite D call. Per germline, CDR1 SGHNT and CDR2 YENEEA. V dropped 5 bases and J dropped 4 bases, with 13 bases sitting between them. This CDR3 is built from 14 residues.

The chain uses TRBV5-6 and TRBJ1-1, with no clear D. This CDR3 is 14 amino acids long. Germline CDR1 reads SGHDT; CDR2 reads YYEEEE. The V gene lost 0 bases and the J gene lost 1 base, with 7 bases spanning the gap. CDR3 coding DNA: TGTGCCAGCAGCTTGGGACTTTCGAACACTGAAGCTTTCTTT. Translation gives CASSLGLSNTEAFF.

The chain employs TRBV5-1 and TRBJ2-5; D is possibly TRBD2 (7 bases). Germline V gives CDR1 SGHRS, CDR2 YFSETQ. The CDR3 consists of 15 residues. The V end lost 1 base, the J end lost 2 bases, and 12 bases lay between the germline ends. The CDR3 nucleotides are TGCGCCAGCAGCTTGTTTGCGGGGGCACAAGAGACCCAGTACTTC. Residues: CASSLFAGAQETQYF. The whole variable domain, remainder taken from reference TRBV5-1 and TRBJ2-5, is KAGVTQTPRYLIKTRGQQVTLSCSPISGHRSVSWYQQTPGQGLQFLFEYFSETQRNKGNFPGRFSGRQFSNSRSEMNVSTLELGDSALYLCASSLFAGAQETQYFGPGTRLLVL.

This clone was counted a few times. V usage is TRBV3-1 (or the pseudogene TRBV3-2) and J usage is TRBJ2-1; TRBD2 might be the D (6 bases). V was clipped by 1 base and J by 0 bases, with 13 bases between them. The germline gives CDR1 LGHDT, CDR2 YNNKEL (reference sequence). The CDR3 is 17 residues long. CDR3 nucleotides: TGTGCCAGCAGCCAAGGGATTGGGACTCCCTCCTACAATGAGCAGTTCTTC. Amino acid sequence: CASSQGIGTPSYNEQFF.

This clone was seen just once. The CDR3 nucleotides are TGTGCCAGCAGCCGCCTCGACAGGTCCTACGAGCAGTACTTC. Translated, it gives CASSRLDRSYEQYF. The rearrangement uses TRBV6-2 or TRBV6-3 and TRBJ2-7; a possible D gene is TRBD1 (6 bases). The CDR3 spans 14 residues. Germline V lookup: CDR1 MNHEY, CDR2 SVGEGT. Trimming removed 6 bases at V and 1 base at J, with 13 bases between.

The chain employs TRBV5-1 and TRBJ2-1; TRBD2 agrees at 8 bases. The CDR3 consists of 15 residues. Germline V gene sequence: CDR1 SGHRS, CDR2 YFSETQ. V lost 4 bases and J lost 1; bases outside the gene matches: 4. CDR3 loop: CASSPSGGSYNEQFF. CDR3 in DNA: TGCGCCAGCAGCCCCTCGGGGGGGTCCTACAATGAGCAGTTCTTC. Complete variable domain (other parts from reference TRBV5-1 and TRBJ2-1): KAGVTQTPRYLIKTRGQQVTLSCSPISGHRSVSWYQQTPGQGLQFLFEYFSETQRNKGNFPGRFSGRQFSNSRSEMNVSTLELGDSALYLCASSPSGGSYNEQFFGPGTRLTVL.

The chain joins TRBV6-2 or TRBV6-3 to TRBJ1-2; weak D call: TRBD1 (5 bases). Trimming shortened V by 0 bases and J by 10 bases, and 24 bases separated the two germline ends. CDR1 MNHEY and CDR2 SVGEGT come from the germline V gene. The CDR3 runs to 17 residues. The CDR3: CASSYSGRHSPGDDYTF. The CDR3 nucleotides are TGTGCCAGCAGTTACTCGGGACGGCACTCACCGGGGGATGACTACACCTTC.

This clone was recorded only once. The rearrangement links TRBV19 to TRBJ2-7; weak D call: TRBD2 (6 bases). The CDR3 has 15 residues. CDR1 and CDR2 from the germline V gene are LNHDA and SQIVND (reference sequence). Trimming shortened V by 3 bases and J by 4 bases, and 16 bases separated the two germline ends. The CDR3 sequence: CASSMSGGGVYEQYF. The CDR3 DNA reads TGTGCCAGTAGTATGTCCGGGGGTGGGGTGTACGAGCAGTACTTC.

This chain joins TRBV9 and TRBJ1-3; weak D call: TRBD1 (6 bases). Trimming removed 0 bases from V and 0 bases from J, with 19 bases in between. The germline gives CDR1 SGDLS, CDR2 YYNGEE. CDR3 size: 19 residues. The CDR3 spells CASSVGQASPKYSGNTIYF. In DNA form, the CDR3 reads TGTGCCAGCAGCGTAGGACAGGCCTCACCAAAATACTCTGGAAACACCATATATTTT.

The chain uses TRBV3-1 (or the pseudogene TRBV3-2) and TRBJ1-2, with a possible D match to TRBD1 (5 bases). Looked up from germline, CDR1 is LGHDT and CDR2 is YNNKEL (reference sequence). CDR3 size: 15 residues. The V end was cut by 1 base, the J end by 6 bases, with 15 bases between. The CDR3: CASSQGGGNYHGYTF. The DNA for the CDR3 is TGTGCCAGCAGCCAAGGGGGGGGGAATTATCATGGCTACACCTTC.

A word on this clone: The same CDR3 can be traced to other DNA sequences in this sample. V usage is TRBV5-1 and J usage is TRBJ2-6; perhaps TRBD1 as D (6 bases). V lost 2 bases and J lost 0, with 12 bases in between. CDR1 and CDR2 from the germline V gene are SGHRS and YFSETQ. The CDR3 sequence is 17 residues long. The CDR3 protein is CASSLGQPSSGANVLTF. The CDR3, as DNA: TGCGCCAGCAGCTTAGGACAGCCATCCTCTGGGGCCAACGTCCTGACTTTC.

V gene TRBV2 combines with J gene TRBJ2-7; the match to TRBD1 covers 9 bases. The germline V gene encodes CDR1 SNHLY and CDR2 FYNNEI. J gave up 2 bases and V 5 bases, and 4 bases lay outside the gene matches. The CDR3 consists of 14 residues. The CDR3 coding sequence is TGTGCCAGCAGTCCCGGGACAGGGCCCTACGAGCAGTACTTC. Protein: CASSPGTGPYEQYF.

This clone was detected once. The CDR3 is CASSSTGDGTDTQYF. The CDR3 bases are TGTGCCAGCAGCTCGACAGGGGACGGCACAGATACGCAGTATTTT. The rearrangement links TRBV7-9 to TRBJ2-3; 8 nucleotides align to TRBD1. The CDR3 has 15 amino acids. J gave up 1 base and V 4 bases, and 4 bases lay outside the gene matches. Per the germline V gene, CDR1 is SEHNR and CDR2 is FQNEAQ (reference sequence). Drawing the rest from reference TRBV7-9 and TRBJ2-3, the complete variable domain is DTGVSQNPRHKITKRGQNVTFRCDPISEHNRLYWYRQTLGQGPEFLTYFQNEAQLEKSRLLSDRFSAERPKGSFSTLEIQRTEQGDSAMYLCASSSTGDGTDTQYFGPGTRLTVL.

The J gene is TRBJ2-2, the V gene TRBV3-1 (or the pseudogene TRBV3-2), with TRBD2 identical over 8 bases. The CDR3 is made up of 16 amino acids. V dropped 0 bases and J dropped 4; count of bases not matched to a gene: 4. The germline V gene encodes CDR1 LGHDT and CDR2 YNNKEL (reference sequence). As DNA, the CDR3 is TGTGCCAGCAGCCAAGAGATACGGGGGGGCACCGGGGAGCTGTTTTTT. It encodes CASSQEIRGGTGELFF.

V and J are TRBV5-1 and TRBJ1-4; TRBD1 matches 7 bases. The CDR3 is 15 amino acids. The germline gives CDR1 SGHRS, CDR2 YFSETQ. The trim removed 0 bases at V and 5 bases at J, leaving 4 bases unmatched. CDR3 protein: CASSLVRGQNEKLFF. The CDR3 nucleotides read TGCGCCAGCAGCTTGGTACGGGGACAGAATGAAAAACTGTTTTTT.

This chain uses TRBV5-4 with TRBJ2-3; 10 bases fit TRBD1. Germline values: CDR1 SGHNT, CDR2 YYREEE (reference sequence). CDR3 length: 17 amino acids. The trim removed 5 bases at V and 0 bases at J, leaving 9 bases unmatched. The CDR3 here is CASSREAGQGSTDTQYF. CDR3 in DNA: TGTGCCAGCAGTCGAGAAGCGGGACAGGGGAGCACAGATACGCAGTATTTT.

This chain uses TRBV10-2 with TRBJ2-5, with 8 bases identical to TRBD2. Germline V gene sequence: CDR1 WSHSY, CDR2 SAAADI. Trimming cost V 5 bases and J 4 bases; bases outside gene matches: 6. This CDR3 has 14 amino acids. CDR3 amino acids: CASSPGGAGETQYF. In nucleotides, the CDR3 is TGCGCCAGCAGTCCCGGGGGGGCCGGAGAGACCCAGTACTTC.

The chain is built from TRBV19 and TRBJ1-1; no clear D. CDR1 is LNHDA and CDR2 is SQIVND in the germline V gene (reference sequence). The CDR3 sequence is 13 residues long. V lost 3 bases and J 6 bases, leaving 11 bases between the germline ends. The CDR3 sequence: CASSMGGFAEAFF. For the CDR3, the DNA is TGTGCCAGTAGTATGGGAGGCTTCGCTGAAGCTTTCTTT.

The chain has TRBV19 and TRBJ1-5; TRBD1 aligns across 7 bases. V shed 6 bases, J shed 2 bases, and the junction held 4 bases outside the gene matches. CDR3 length: 14 amino acids. CDR1 is LNHDA and CDR2 is SQIVND in the germline V gene (reference sequence). CDR3 nucleotides: TGTGCCAGTAGAAAAGACAGGGGCAATCAGCCCCAGCATTTT. This gives the protein CASRKDRGNQPQHF.

Of note for this clone: This same CDR3 is encoded by further DNA sequences in the sample. J is TRBJ2-7 and V is TRBV9; TRBD1 matches at 7 bases. CDR1 is SGDLS, CDR2 YYNGEE, per germline. V gave up 3 bases and J gave up 0 bases; unmatched junction bases: 3. The CDR3 runs 14 residues. DNA for the CDR3: TGTGCCAGCAGCGGCAGGGACAGCTCCTACGAGCAGTACTTC. It specifies CASSGRDSSYEQYF.

The rearrangement uses TRBV12-5 and TRBJ1-2, with 10 bases matching TRBD1. Germline V gene sequence: CDR1 LGHNT, CDR2 FRNRAP. J was trimmed by 5 bases and V by 5 bases; bases with no gene match: 11. CDR3 length: 16 residues. CDR3 residues: CASGPYRDRGLYGYTF. For the CDR3, the DNA is TGTGCTAGTGGTCCGTACCGGGACAGGGGTCTTTATGGCTACACCTTC.

The genes are TRBV11-3 and TRBJ2-2; 8 bases agree with TRBD2. CDR1 SGHNT and CDR2 YENEEA come from the germline V gene. V lost 4 bases, J lost 6 bases, and 4 bases stayed unmatched. The CDR3 has 14 residues. CDR3 nucleotides: TGTGCCAGCAGCTCGGGAGGGGGAGCCGGGGAGCTGTTTTTT. It encodes CASSSGGGAGELFF.

This sequence joins TRBV6-2 or TRBV6-3 and TRBJ2-7, with 9 bases lining up with TRBD2. The CDR3 has 15 amino acids. Germline assignment: CDR1 MNHEY and CDR2 SVGEGT. With V trimmed by 0 bases and J by 5 bases, 5 bases remained unmatched. The CDR3: CASSYSQRGDHEQYF. CDR3 DNA sequence: TGTGCCAGCAGTTACTCCCAGCGGGGGGACCACGAGCAGTACTTC.

The J gene is TRBJ1-4, the V gene TRBV6-1, with 8 bases matching TRBD1. Germline V gene data show CDR1 as MNHNS and CDR2 as SASEGT. J gave up 11 bases and V 0 bases, and 8 bases lay outside the gene matches. This CDR3 region has 15 residues. CDR3 sequence (DNA): TGTGCCAGCAGTGAAGCCGGGACAGGTGCTAGTAAACTGTTTTTT. Protein: CASSEAGTGASKLFF.

The chain couples TRBV27 to TRBJ2-3; 10 bases match TRBD2. Germline CDR1 and CDR2: MNHEY and SMNVEV (reference sequence). There are 16 residues in the CDR3. V shed 5 bases, J shed 4 bases, and the junction held 9 bases outside the gene matches. CDR3 in amino acids: CASSHSTSGVSDTQYF. The CDR3 DNA reads TGTGCCAGCAGTCACTCTACTAGCGGGGTGTCAGATACGCAGTATTTT.